Below are 8 T cell receptor beta chains sequenced from a single sample in a study of CD8+ T cells in alopecia areata. The treatment denotes: oral pan-JAK inhibitor, 5-10 mg twice daily. In each case, RNA was isolated and then reverse transcribed into cDNA as the sequencing template. Only in-frame clones appear in the TCRdb table, and some are missing; sequencing was by immunoSEQ multiplex PCR. The sample carries around 270,000 clones, more than 45% recorded once. The sample was CD4+ T cells sorted from blood, taken at week 24, from a patient treated with tofacitinib. These receptors were collected from a human donor with alopecia areata.

The chain links TRBV30 to TRBJ2-5; possibly TRBD1 or TRBD2 for D (6 bases each). Between the trimmed V and J ends, which lost 0 bases and 4 bases, there was a span of 15 bases. Germline loops: CDR1 GTSNPN, CDR2 SVGIG (reference sequence). The CDR3 is made up of 15 amino acids. This CDR3 is CAWSVPRGPGETQYF. The CDR3 coding sequence is TGTGCCTGGAGTGTACCCCGGGGGCCAGGAGAGACCCAGTACTTC.

V usage is TRBV7-9 and J usage is TRBJ2-7; D gene unclear. V was trimmed by 5 bases and J by 5 bases, leaving 7 bases between them. Germline-derived CDR1 and CDR2 are SEHNR and FQNEAQ (reference sequence). The CDR3 spans 11 residues. CDR3: CASSPLDEQYF. In nucleotides, the CDR3 is TGTGCCAGCAGCCCCCTTGACGAGCAGTACTTC.

The gene calls are TRBV10-3 and TRBJ2-1; TRBD2 matches 7 bases. This CDR3 has 13 residues. V was clipped by 9 bases and J by 6 bases; unmatched bases: 8. Germline-derived CDR1 and CDR2 are ENHRY and SYGVKD. CDR3 amino acids: CAIESGAPNEQFF. The CDR3 DNA reads TGTGCCATTGAGAGCGGGGCGCCCAATGAGCAGTTCTTC.

The V gene is TRBV5-6, the J gene TRBJ2-7; D is possibly TRBD2 (5 bases). The germline gives CDR1 SGHDT, CDR2 YYEEEE. V was shortened by 0 bases and J by 2 bases, with 9 bases between the two germline ends. This CDR3 is 14 amino acids long. The DNA of the CDR3 is TGTGCCAGCAGCTTGGGTCGACTACCCTACGAGCAGTACTTC. Translating gives CASSLGRLPYEQYF. Combining the CDR3 with reference TRBV5-6 and TRBJ2-7 gives the whole variable domain DAGVTQSPTHLIKTRGQQVTLRCSPKSGHDTVSWYQQALGQGPQFIFQYYEEEERQRGNFPDRFSGHQFPNYSSELNVNALLLGDSALYLCASSLGRLPYEQYFGPGTRLTVT.

The table lists this clone with a few counts. The chain uses TRBV5-4 and TRBJ2-3; 9 nucleotides match TRBD1. Trimming at V came to 5 bases and at J to 1 base, leaving 5 bases not matched to a gene. Germline V gives CDR1 SGHNT, CDR2 YYREEE (reference sequence). The CDR3 sequence is 15 residues long. DNA of the CDR3: TGTGCCAGCAGATCTACAGGGGGCGGCACAGATACGCAGTATTTT. Protein sequence: CASRSTGGGTDTQYF.

The chain employs TRBV6-5 and TRBJ1-1; D perhaps matches TRBD1 (5 bases). This CDR3 has 15 amino acids. Germline CDR1 reads MNHEY; CDR2 reads SVGAGI. V lost 4 bases, J lost 7 bases, and 19 bases lay in between. The CDR3 sequence is CASSSEGGTGSEAFF. As DNA, the CDR3 is TGTGCCAGCAGTTCCGAGGGAGGGACGGGTAGTGAAGCTTTCTTT.

The chain has TRBV4-1 and TRBJ2-7, with D maybe TRBD1 (6 bases). Germline-derived CDR1 and CDR2 are MGHRA and YSYEKL. The V gene lost 0 bases and the J gene lost 6 bases, with 9 bases spanning the gap. The CDR3 spans 13 residues. CDR3 in DNA: TGCGCCAGCAGCCAAGACGGACAGTTCGAGCAGTACTTC. This codes for CASSQDGQFEQYF.

This clone was detected only a few times. The chain is built from TRBV30 and TRBJ2-2; D is unresolved. Germline loops: CDR1 GTSNPN, CDR2 SVGIG (reference sequence). This CDR3 comprises 13 residues. Trimming took off 2 bases at V and 7 bases at J, with 11 bases between the two ends. This CDR3 is CAWSPSLNGELFF. The CDR3 DNA is TGTGCCTGGAGTCCATCCCTGAACGGGGAGCTGTTTTTT. Full variable domain (outside the CDR3, taken from reference TRBV30 and TRBJ2-2): SQTIHQWPATLVQPVGSPLSLECTVEGTSNPNLYWYRQAAGRGLQLLFYSVGIGQISSEVPQNLSASRPQDRQFILSSKKLLLSDSGFYLCAWSPSLNGELFFGEGSRLTVL.